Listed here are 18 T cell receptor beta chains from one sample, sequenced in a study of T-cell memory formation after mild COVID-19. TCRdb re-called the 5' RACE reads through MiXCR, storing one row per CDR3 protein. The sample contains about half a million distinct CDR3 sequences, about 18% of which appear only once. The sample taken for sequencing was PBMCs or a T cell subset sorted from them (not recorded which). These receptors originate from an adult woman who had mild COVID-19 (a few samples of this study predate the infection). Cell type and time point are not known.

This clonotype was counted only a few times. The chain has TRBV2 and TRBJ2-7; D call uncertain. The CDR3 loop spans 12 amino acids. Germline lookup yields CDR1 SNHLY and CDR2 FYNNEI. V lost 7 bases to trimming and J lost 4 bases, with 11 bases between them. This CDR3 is CASKAEAYEQYF. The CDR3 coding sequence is TGTGCCAGCAAGGCGGAAGCTTACGAGCAGTACTTC. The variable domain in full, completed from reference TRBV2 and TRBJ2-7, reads EPEVTQTPSHQVTQMGQEVILRCVPISNHLYFYWYRQILGQKVEFLVSFYNNEISEKSEIFDDQFSVERPDGSNFTLKIRSTKLEDSAMYFCASKAEAYEQYFGPGTRLTVT.

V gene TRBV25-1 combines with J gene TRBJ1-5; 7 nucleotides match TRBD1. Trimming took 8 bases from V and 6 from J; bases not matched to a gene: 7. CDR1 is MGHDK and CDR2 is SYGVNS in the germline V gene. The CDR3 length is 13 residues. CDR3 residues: CASRGPGGQPQHF. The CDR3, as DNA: TGTGCCAGCCGGGGACCAGGGGGTCAGCCCCAGCATTTT. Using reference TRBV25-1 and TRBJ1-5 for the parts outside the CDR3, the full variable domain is EADIYQTPRYLVIGTGKKITLECSQTMGHDKMYWYQQDPGMELHLIHYSYGVNSTEKGDLSSESTVSRIRTEHFPLTLESARPSHTSQYLCASRGPGGQPQHFGDGTRLSIL.

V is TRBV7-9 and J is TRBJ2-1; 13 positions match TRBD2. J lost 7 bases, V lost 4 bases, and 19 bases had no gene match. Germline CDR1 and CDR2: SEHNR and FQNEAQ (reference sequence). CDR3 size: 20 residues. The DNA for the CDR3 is TGTGCCAGCAGCTCGGTACGGGGAAAAGGACTAGCGGGAGTGATGAATGAGCAGTTCTTC. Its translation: CASSSVRGKGLAGVMNEQFF.

The CDR3, as DNA: TGTGCCAGCACCCGGGGGACAGGGTCGGGAGGCTACACCTTC. Amino acids: CASTRGTGSGGYTF. The chain recombines TRBV6-5 with TRBJ1-2; 9 nucleotides align to TRBD1. CDR1 is MNHEY and CDR2 is SVGAGI in the germline V gene. J lost 8 bases, V lost 7 bases, and 11 bases had no gene match. The CDR3 runs to 14 residues.

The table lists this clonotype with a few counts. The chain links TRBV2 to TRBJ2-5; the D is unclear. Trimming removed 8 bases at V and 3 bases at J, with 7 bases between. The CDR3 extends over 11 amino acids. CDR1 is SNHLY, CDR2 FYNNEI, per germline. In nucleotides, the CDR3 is TGTGCCAGCGATGAAGAAGAGACCCAGTACTTC. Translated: CASDEEETQYF.

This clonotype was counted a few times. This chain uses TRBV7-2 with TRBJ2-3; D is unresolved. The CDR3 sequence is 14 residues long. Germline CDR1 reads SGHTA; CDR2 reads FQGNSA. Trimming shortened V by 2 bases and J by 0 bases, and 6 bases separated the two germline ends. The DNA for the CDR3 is TGTGCCAGCAGCTTACAGGTTAGCACAGATACGCAGTATTTT. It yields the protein CASSLQVSTDTQYF. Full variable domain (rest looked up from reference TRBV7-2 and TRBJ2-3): GAGVSQSPSNKVTEKGKDVELRCDPISGHTALYWYRQSLGQGLEFLIYFQGNSAPDKSGLPSDRFSAERTGGSVSTLTIQRTQQEDSAVYLCASSLQVSTDTQYFGPGTRLTVL.

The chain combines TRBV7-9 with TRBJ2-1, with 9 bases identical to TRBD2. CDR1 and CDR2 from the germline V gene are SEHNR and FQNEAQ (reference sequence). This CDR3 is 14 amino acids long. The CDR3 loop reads CAGEGLAGINEQFF. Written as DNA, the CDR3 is TGTGCGGGGGAGGGACTAGCAGGGATCAATGAGCAGTTCTTC.

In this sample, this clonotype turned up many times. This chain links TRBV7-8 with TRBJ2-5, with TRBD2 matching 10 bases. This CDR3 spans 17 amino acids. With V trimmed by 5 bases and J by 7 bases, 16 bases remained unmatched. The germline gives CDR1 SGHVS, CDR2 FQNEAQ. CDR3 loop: CASSPPSGLASAGTQYF. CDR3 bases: TGTGCCAGCAGCCCGCCCTCGGGACTAGCGTCGGCCGGGACCCAGTACTTC.

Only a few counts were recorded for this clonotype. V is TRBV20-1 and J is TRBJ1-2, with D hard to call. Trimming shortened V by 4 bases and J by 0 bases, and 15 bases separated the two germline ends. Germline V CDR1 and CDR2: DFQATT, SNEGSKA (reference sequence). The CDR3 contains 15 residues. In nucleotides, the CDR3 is TGCAGTGCTACGGCCCGGACGGAAGCTAACTATGGCTACACCTTC. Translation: CSATARTEANYGYTF.

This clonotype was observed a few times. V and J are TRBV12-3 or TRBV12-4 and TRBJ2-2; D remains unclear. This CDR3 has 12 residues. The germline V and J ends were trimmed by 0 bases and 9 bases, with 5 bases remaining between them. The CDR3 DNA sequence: TGTGCCAGCAGTTTAGCGTTCAGGGAGCTGTTTTTT. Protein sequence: CASSLAFRELFF.

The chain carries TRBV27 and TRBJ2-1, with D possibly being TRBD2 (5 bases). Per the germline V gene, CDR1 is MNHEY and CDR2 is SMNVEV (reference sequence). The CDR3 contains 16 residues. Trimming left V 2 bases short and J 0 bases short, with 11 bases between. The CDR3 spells CASSLLGNSSYNEQFF. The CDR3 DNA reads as TGTGCCAGCAGTTTACTCGGGAATAGCTCCTACAATGAGCAGTTCTTC.

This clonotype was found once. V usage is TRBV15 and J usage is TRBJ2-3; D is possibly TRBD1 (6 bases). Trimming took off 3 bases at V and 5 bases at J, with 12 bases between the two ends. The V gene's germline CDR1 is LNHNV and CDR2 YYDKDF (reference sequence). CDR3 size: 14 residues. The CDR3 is CATSSGTLLDTQYF. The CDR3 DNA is TGTGCCACCAGCAGTGGGACACTCCTAGATACGCAGTATTTT.

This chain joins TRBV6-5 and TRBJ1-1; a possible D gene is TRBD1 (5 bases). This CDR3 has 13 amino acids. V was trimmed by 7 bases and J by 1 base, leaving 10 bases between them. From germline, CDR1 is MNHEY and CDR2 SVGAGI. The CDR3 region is CASNRGTNTEAFF. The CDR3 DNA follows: TGTGCCAGCAACCGGGGGACGAACACTGAAGCTTTCTTT.

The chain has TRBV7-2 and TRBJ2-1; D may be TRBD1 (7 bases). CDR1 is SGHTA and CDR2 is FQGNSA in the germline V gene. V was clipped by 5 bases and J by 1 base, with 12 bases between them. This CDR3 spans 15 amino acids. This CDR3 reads CASSTTGRSYNEQFF. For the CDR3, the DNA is TGTGCCAGCAGCACGACAGGGAGGTCCTACAATGAGCAGTTCTTC.

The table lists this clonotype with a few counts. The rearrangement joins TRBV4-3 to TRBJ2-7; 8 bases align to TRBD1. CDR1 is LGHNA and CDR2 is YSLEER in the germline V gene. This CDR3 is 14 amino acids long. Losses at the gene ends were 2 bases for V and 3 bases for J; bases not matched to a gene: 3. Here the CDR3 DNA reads TGCGCCAGCAGCCAATACAGGGGGGACTACGAGCAGTACTTC. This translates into CASSQYRGDYEQYF.

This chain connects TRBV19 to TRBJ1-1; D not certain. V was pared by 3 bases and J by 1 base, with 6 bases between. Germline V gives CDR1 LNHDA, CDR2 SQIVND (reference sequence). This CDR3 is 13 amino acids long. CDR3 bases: TGTGCCAGTAGTATTCTCAGGAACACTGAAGCTTTCTTT. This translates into CASSILRNTEAFF.

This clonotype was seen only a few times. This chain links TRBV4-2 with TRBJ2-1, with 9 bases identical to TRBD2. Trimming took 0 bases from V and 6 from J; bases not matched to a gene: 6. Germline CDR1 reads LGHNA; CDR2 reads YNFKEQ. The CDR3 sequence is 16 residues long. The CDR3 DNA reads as TGTGCCAGCAGCCAAGACCGGACTAGCGCCGTCAATGAGCAGTTCTTC. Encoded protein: CASSQDRTSAVNEQFF.

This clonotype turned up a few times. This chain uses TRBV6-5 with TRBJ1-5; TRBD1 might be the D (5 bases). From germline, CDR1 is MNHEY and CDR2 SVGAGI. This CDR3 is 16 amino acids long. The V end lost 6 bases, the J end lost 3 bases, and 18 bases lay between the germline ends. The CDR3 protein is CASSSTGRVDNQPQHF. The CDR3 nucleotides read TGTGCCAGCAGCTCTACGGGCAGGGTGGACAATCAGCCCCAGCATTTT.